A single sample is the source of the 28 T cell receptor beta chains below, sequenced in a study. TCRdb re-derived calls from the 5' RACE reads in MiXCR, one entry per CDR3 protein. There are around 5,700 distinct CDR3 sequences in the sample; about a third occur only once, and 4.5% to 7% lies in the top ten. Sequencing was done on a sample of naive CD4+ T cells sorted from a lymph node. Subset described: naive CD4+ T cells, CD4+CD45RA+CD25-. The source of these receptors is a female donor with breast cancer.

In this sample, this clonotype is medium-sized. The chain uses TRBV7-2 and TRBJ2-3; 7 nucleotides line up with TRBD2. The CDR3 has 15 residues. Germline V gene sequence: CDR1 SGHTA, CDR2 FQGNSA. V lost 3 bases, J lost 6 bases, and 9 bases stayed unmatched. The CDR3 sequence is CASSFTAGRGDTQYF. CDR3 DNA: TGTGCCAGCAGCTTTACAGCGGGACGAGGGGATACGCAGTATTTT.

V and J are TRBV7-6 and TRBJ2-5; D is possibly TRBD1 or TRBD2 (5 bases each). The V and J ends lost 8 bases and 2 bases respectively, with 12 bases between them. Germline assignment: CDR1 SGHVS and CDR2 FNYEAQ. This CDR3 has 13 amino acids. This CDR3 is CASGPWGQETQYF. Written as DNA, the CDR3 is TGTGCCAGCGGCCCTTGGGGGCAAGAGACCCAGTACTTC.

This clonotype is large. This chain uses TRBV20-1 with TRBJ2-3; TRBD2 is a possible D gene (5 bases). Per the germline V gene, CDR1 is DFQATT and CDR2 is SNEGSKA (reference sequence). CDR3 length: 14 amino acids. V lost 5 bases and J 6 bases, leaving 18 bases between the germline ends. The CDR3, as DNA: TGCAGTGCTTTCATTCCCGGGGTCACGGATACGCAGTATTTT. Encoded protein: CSAFIPGVTDTQYF.

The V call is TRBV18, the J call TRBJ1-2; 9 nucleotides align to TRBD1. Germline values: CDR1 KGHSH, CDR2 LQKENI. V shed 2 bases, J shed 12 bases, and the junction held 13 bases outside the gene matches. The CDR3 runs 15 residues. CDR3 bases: TGTGCCAGCTCACCAGGGACAGGGAGTCTCTATGACCACACCTTC. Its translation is CASSPGTGSLYDHTF.

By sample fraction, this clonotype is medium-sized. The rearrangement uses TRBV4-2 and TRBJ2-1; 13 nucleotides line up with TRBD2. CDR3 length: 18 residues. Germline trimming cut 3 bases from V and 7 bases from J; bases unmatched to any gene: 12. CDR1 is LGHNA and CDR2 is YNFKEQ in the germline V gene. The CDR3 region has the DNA TGTGCCAGCAGCCAGAGACTAGCGGGAGGCTGGGTAGGGAATGAGCAGTTCTTC. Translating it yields CASSQRLAGGWVGNEQFF.

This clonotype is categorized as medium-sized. Here the CDR3 reads CASSLGYTGELFF. CDR3 DNA: TGTGCCAGCAGCTTAGGATACACCGGGGAGCTGTTTTTT. This sequence joins TRBV7-2 and TRBJ2-2; D gene ambiguous. Germline V gene data show CDR1 as SGHTA and CDR2 as FQGNSA. Trimming left V 1 base short and J 3 bases short, with 3 bases between. The CDR3 sequence is 13 residues long.

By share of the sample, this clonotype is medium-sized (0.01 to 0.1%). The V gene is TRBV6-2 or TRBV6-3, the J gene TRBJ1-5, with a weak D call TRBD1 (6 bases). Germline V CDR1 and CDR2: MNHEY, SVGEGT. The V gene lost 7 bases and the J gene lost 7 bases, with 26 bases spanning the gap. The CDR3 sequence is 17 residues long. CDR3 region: CASTPVGGDIRQQPQHF. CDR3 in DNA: TGTGCCAGCACCCCGGTCGGAGGGGACATTCGGCAGCAGCCCCAGCATTTT.

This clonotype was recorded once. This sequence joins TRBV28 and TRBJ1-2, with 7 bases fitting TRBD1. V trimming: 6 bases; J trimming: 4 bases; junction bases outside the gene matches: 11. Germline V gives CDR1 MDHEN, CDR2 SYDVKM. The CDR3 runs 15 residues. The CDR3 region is CASRTQGSGGYGYTF. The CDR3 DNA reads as TGTGCCAGCAGGACACAGGGGAGTGGGGGCTATGGCTACACCTTC.

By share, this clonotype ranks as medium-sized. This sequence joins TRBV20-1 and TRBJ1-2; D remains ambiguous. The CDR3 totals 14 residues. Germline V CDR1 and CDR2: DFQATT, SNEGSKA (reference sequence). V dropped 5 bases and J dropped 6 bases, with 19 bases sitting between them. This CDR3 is CSAELEADLHGYTF. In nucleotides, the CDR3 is TGCAGTGCTGAGTTGGAGGCGGATCTGCATGGCTACACCTTC.

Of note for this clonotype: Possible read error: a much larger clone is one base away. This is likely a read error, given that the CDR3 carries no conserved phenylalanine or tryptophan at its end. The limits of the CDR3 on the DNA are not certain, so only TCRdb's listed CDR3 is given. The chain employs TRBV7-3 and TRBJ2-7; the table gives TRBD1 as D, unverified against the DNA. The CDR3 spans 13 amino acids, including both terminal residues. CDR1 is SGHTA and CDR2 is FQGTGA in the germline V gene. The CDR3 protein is CASSQGQANQVYS.

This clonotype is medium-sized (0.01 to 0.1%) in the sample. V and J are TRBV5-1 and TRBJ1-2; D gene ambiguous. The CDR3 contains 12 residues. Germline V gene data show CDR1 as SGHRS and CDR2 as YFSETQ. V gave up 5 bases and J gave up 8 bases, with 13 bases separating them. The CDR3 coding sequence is TGCGCCAGCAGACTAAGCCAGGAAGGCTACACCTTC. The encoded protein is CASRLSQEGYTF.

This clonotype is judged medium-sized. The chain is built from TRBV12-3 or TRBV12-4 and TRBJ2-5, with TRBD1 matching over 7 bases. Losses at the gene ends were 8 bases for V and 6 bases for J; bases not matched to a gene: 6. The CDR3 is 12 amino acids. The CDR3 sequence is CASERQGQTQYF. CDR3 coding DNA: TGTGCCAGCGAACGACAGGGACAGACCCAGTACTTC.

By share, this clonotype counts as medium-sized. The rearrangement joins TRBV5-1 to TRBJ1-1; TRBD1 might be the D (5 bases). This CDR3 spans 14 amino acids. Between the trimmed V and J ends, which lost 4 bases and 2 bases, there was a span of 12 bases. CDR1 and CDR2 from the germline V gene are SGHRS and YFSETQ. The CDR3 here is CASSPGTSNTEAFF. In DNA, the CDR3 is TGCGCCAGCAGCCCGGGGACGTCAAACACTGAAGCTTTCTTT.

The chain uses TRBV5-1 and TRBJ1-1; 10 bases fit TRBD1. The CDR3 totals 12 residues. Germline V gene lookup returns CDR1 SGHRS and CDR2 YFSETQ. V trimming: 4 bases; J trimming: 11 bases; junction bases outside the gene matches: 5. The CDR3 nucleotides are TGCGCCAGCAGCAGACAGGGGGCTAACGCTTTCTTT. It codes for CASSRQGANAFF.

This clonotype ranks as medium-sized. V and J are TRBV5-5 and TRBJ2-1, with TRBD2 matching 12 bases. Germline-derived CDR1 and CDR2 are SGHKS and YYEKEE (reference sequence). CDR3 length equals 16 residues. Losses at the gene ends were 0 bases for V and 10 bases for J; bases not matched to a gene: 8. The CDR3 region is CASSLGPSGGAEEQFF. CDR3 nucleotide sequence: TGTGCCAGCAGCTTGGGGCCTAGCGGGGGGGCGGAAGAGCAGTTCTTC.

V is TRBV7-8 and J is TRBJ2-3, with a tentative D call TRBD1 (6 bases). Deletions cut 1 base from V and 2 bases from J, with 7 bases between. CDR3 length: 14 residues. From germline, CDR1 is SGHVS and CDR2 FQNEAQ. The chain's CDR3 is CASSLGTVTDTQYF. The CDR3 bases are TGTGCCAGCAGCTTAGGGACAGTCACAGATACGCAGTATTTT.

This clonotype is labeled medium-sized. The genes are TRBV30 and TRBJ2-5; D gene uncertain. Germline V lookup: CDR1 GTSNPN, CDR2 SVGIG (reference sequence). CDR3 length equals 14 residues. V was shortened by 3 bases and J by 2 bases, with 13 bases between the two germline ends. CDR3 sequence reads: CAWSKIGPQETQYF. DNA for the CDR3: TGTGCCTGGAGCAAAATTGGCCCTCAAGAGACCCAGTACTTC.

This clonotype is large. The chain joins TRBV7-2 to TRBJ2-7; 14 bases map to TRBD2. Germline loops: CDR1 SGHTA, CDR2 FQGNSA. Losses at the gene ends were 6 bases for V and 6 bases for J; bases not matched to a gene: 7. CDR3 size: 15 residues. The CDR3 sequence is CASSGGTSGSTEQYF. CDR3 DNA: TGTGCCAGCAGTGGCGGGACTAGCGGGAGTACCGAGCAGTACTTC.

Here the CDR3 reads CASSHLGGGTDTQYF. CDR3 nucleotide sequence: TGTGCCAGCAGCCACCTCGGGGGAGGCACAGATACGCAGTATTTT. The chain uses TRBV14 and TRBJ2-3; tentative D call: TRBD2 (6 bases). The CDR3 spans 15 residues. Germline V gene data show CDR1 as SGHDN and CDR2 as FVKESK. V lost 3 bases and J lost 1, with 11 bases in between.

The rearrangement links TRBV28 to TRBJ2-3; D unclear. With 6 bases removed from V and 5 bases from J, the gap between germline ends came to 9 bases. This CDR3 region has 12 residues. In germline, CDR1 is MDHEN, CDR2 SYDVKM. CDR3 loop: CASSLTGDTQYF. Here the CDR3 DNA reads TGTGCCAGCAGCCTTACTGGAGATACGCAGTATTTT.

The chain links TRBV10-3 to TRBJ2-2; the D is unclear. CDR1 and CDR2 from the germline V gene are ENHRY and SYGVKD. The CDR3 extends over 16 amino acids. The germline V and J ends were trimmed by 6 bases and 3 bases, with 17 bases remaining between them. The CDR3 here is CAIRPDSFTDTGELFF. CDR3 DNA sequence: TGTGCCATCAGACCCGACTCCTTTACCGACACCGGGGAGCTGTTTTTT.

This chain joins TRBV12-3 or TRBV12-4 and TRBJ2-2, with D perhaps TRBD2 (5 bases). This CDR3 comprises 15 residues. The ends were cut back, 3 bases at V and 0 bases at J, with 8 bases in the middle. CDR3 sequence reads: CASSLKLANTGELFF. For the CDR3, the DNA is TGTGCCAGCAGTTTGAAACTAGCGAACACCGGGGAGCTGTTTTTT.

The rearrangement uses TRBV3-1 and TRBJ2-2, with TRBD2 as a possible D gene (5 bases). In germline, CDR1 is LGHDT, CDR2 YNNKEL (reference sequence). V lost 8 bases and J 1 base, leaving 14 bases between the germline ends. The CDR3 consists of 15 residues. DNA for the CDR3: TGTGCCAGCGACTATGGTATAGGGAACACCGGGGAGCTGTTTTTT. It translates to CASDYGIGNTGELFF.

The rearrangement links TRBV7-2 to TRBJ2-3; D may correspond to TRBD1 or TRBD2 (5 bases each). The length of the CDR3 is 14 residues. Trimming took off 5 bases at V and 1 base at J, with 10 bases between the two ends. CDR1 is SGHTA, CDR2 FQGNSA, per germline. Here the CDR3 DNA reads TGTGCCAGCAGCGAGGGACCGGGCACAGATACGCAGTATTTT. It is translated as CASSEGPGTDTQYF.

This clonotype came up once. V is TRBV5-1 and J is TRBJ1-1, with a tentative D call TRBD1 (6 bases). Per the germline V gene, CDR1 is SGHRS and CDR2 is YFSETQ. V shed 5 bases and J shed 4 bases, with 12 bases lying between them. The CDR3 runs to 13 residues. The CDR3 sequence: CASRSPGATEAFF. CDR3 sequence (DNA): TGCGCCAGCAGATCTCCGGGGGCCACTGAAGCTTTCTTT.

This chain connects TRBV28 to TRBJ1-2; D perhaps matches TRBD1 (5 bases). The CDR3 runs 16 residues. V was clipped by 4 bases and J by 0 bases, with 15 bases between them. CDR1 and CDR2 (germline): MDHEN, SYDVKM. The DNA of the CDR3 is TGTGCCAGCAGTTCCGATCCCCAGGGTTCTAACTATGGCTACACCTTC. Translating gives CASSSDPQGSNYGYTF.

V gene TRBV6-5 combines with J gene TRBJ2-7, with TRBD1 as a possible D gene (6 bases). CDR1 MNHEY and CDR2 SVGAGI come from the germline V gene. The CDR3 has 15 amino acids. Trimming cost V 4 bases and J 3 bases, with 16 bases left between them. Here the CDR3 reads CASSSYGTSRYEQYF. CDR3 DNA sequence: TGTGCCAGCAGTTCCTATGGGACATCCCGCTACGAGCAGTACTTC.

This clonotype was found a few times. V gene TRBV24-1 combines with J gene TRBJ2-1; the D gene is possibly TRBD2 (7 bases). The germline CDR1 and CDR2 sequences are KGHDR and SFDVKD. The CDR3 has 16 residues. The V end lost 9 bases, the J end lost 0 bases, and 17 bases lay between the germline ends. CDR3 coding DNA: TGTGCCACCGGGGGGATGGCGGGGGCCTCCTACAATGAGCAGTTCTTC. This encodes CATGGMAGASYNEQFF.